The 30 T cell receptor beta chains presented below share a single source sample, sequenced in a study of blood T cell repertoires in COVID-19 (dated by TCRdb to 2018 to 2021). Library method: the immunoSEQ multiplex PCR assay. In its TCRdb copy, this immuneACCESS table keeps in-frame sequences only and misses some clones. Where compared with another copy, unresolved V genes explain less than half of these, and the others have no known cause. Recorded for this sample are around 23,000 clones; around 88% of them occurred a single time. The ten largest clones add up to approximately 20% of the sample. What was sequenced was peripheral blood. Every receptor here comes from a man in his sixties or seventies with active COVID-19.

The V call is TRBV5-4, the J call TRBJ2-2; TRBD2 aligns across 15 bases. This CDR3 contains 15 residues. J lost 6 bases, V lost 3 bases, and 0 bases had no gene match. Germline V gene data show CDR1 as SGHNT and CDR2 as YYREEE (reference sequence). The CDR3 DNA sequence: TGTGCCAGCAGCTGGACTAGCGGGAGGGCCGGGGAGCTGTTTTTT. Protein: CASSWTSGRAGELFF. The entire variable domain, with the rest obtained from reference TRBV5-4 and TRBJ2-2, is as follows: ETGVTQSPTHLIKTRGQQVTLRCSSQSGHNTVSWYQQALGQGPQFIFQYYREEENGRGNFPPRFSGLQFPNYSSELNVNALELDDSALYLCASSWTSGRAGELFFGEGSRLTVL.

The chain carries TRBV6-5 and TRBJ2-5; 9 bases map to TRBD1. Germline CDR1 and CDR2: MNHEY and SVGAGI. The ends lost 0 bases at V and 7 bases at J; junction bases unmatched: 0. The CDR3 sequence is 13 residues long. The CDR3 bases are TGTGCCAGCAGTTACTCGACAGGGGGGACCCAGTACTTC. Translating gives CASSYSTGGTQYF.

CDR3 in amino acids: CASSLETGQIHQPQHF. In DNA, the CDR3 is TGTGCCAGCAGTTTAGAGACAGGGCAAATTCATCAGCCCCAGCATTTT. The chain combines TRBV28 with TRBJ1-5; TRBD1 matches at 7 bases. J lost 5 bases, V lost 2 bases, and 9 bases had no gene match. Germline-derived CDR1 and CDR2 are MDHEN and SYDVKM. The CDR3 covers 16 residues. The variable domain in full, completed from reference TRBV28 and TRBJ1-5, reads DVKVTQSSRYLVKRTGEKVFLECVQDMDHENMFWYRQDPGLGLRLIYFSYDVKMKEKGDIPEGYSVSREKKERFSLILESASTNQTSMYLCASSLETGQIHQPQHFGDGTRLSIL.

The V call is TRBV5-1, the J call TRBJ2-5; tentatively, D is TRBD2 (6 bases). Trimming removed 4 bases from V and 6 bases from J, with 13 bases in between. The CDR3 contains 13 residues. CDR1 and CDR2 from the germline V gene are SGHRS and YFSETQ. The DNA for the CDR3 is TGCGCCAGCAGCCCGTACGGGAGTCAGACCCAGTACTTC. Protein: CASSPYGSQTQYF.

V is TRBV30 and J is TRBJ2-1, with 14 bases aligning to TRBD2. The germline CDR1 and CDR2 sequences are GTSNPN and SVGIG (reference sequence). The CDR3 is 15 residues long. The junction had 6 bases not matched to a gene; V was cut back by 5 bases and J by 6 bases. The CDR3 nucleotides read TGTGCCTGGGAGGGGACTAGCGGGAGTGTCAATGAGCAGTTCTTC. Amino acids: CAWEGTSGSVNEQFF.

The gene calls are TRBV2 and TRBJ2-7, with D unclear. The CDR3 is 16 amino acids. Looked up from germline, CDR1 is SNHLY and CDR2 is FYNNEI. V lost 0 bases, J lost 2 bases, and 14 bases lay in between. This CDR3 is CASSEAGFALPYEQYF. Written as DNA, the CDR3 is TGTGCCAGCAGTGAAGCCGGGTTTGCTCTACCCTACGAGCAGTACTTC.

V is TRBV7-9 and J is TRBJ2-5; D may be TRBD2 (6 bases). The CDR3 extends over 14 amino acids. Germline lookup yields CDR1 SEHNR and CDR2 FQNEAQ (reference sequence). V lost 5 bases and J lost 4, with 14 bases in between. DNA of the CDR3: TGTGCCAGCAGCACGGCCGGGACTGGAGAGACCCAGTACTTC. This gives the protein CASSTAGTGETQYF.

CDR3 bases: TGCAGCGTTGACCCCGCGGGAGTCAGCACAGATACGCAGTATTTT. Translating it yields CSVDPAGVSTDTQYF. The V gene is TRBV29-1, the J gene TRBJ2-3, with 7 positions matching TRBD2. The CDR3 has 15 residues. In germline, CDR1 is SQVTM, CDR2 ANQGSEA. Germline trimming cut 3 bases from V and 0 bases from J; bases unmatched to any gene: 6.

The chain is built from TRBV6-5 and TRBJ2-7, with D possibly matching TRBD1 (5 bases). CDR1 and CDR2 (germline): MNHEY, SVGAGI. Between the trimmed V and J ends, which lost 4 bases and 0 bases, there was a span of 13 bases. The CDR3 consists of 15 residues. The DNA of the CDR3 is TGTGCCAGCAGTTTCGCTCTAGGGGTCTCCTACGAGCAGTACTTC. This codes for CASSFALGVSYEQYF.

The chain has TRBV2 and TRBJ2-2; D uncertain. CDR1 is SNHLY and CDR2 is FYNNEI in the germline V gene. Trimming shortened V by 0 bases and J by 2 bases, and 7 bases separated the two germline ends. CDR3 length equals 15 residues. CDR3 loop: CASSEAAVNTGELFF. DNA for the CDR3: TGTGCCAGCAGTGAAGCGGCAGTCAACACCGGGGAGCTGTTTTTT.

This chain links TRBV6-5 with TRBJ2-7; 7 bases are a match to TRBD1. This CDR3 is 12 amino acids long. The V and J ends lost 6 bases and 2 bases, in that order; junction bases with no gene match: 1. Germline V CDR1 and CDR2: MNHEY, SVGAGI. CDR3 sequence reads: CASRGTAYEQYF. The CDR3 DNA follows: TGTGCCAGCAGGGGGACAGCCTACGAGCAGTACTTC.

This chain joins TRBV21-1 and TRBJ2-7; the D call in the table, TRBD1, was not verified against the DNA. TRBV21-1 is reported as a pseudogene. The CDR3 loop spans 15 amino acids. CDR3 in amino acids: CASSKEGGATYEQYF. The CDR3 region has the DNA TGTGCCAGCAGCAAAGAAGGGGGTGCTACCTACGAGCAGTACTTC.

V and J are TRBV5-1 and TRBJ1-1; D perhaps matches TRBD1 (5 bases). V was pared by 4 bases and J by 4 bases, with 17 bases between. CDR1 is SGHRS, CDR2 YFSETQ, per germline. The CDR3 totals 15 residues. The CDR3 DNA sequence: TGCGCCAGCAGCATAGGGGCGGGAGGTGGCACTGAAGCTTTCTTT. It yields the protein CASSIGAGGGTEAFF.

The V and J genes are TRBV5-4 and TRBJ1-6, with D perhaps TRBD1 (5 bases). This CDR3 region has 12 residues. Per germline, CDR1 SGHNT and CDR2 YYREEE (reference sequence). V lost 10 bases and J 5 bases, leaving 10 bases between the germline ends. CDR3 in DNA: TGTGCCTTCCGACAGAATAATTCACCCCTCCACTTT. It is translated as CAFRQNNSPLHF.

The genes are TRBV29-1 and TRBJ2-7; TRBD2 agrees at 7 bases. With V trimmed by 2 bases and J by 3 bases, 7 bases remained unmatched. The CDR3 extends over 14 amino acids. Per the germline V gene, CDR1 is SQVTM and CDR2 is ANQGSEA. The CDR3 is CSVESSGDGYEQYF. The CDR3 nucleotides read TGCAGCGTTGAATCGAGCGGGGATGGCTACGAGCAGTACTTC.

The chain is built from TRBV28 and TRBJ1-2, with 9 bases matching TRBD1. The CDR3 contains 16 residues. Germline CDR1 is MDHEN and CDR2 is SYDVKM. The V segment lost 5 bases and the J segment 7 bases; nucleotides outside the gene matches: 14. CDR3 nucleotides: TGTGCCAGCAGTCCGCCCGGGGTACAGGGGGCGGGTGGCTACACCTTC. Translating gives CASSPPGVQGAGGYTF.

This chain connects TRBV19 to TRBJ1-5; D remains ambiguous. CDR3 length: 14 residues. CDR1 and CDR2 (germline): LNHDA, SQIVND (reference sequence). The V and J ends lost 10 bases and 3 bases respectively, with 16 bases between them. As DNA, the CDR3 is TGTGCCACCTTAGAGCGGGCCTACAATCAGCCCCAGCATTTT. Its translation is CATLERAYNQPQHF.

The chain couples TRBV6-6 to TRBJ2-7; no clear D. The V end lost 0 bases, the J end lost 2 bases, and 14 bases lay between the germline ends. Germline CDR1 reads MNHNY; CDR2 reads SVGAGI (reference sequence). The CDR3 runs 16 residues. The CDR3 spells CASSYSILRTTYEQYF. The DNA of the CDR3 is TGTGCCAGCAGTTACTCGATACTAAGAACAACCTACGAGCAGTACTTC.

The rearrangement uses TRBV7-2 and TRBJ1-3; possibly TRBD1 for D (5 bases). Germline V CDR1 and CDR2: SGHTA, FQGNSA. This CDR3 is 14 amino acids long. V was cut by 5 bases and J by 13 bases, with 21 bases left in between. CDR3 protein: CASSPGSSRQSIYF. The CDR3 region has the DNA TGTGCCAGCAGCCCCGGGAGTTCCCGACAGTCTATATATTTT.

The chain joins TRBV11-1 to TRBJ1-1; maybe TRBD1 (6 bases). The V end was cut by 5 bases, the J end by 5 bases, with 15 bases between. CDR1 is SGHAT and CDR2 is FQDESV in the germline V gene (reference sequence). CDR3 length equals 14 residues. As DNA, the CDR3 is TGTGCCAGCAGCCCCGGACAGATCACAACTGAAGCTTTCTTT. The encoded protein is CASSPGQITTEAFF.

The CDR3 DNA is TGTGCCAGCAGCTTACAGGAGGGGGCCGGAGCTTTCTTT. Its protein is CASSLQEGAGAFF. This chain connects TRBV7-8 to TRBJ1-1; 7 bases align to TRBD1. CDR1 is SGHVS and CDR2 is FQNEAQ in the germline V gene. The CDR3 totals 13 residues. Unmatched junction bases numbered 7, after V lost 2 bases and J lost 10 bases.

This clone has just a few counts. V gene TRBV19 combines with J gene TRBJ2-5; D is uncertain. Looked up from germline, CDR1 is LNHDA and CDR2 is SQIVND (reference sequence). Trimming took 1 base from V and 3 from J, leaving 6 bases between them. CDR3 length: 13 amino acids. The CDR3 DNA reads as TGTGCCAGTAGTATAGGACATGAAGAGACCCAGTACTTC. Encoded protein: CASSIGHEETQYF.

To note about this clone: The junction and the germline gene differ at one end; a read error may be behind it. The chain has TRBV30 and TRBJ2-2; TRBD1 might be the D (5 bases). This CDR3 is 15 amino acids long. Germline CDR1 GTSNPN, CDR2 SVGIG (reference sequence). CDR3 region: CASTGGTALAGELFF. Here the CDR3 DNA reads TGTGCCTCTACAGGCGGCACAGCCTTGGCCGGCGAGCTGTTTTTT. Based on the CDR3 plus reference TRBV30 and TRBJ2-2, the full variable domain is SQTIHQWPATLVQPVGSPLSLECTVEGTSNPNLYWYRQAAGRGLQLLFYSVGIGQISSEVPQNLSASRPQDRQFILSSKKLLLSDSGFYLCASTGGTALAGELFFGEGSRLTVL.

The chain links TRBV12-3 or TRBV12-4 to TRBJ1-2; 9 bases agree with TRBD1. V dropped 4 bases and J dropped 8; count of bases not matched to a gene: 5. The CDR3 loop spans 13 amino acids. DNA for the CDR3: TGTGCCAGCAGTTCGGACAGGGGCAACGGCTACACCTTC. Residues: CASSSDRGNGYTF.

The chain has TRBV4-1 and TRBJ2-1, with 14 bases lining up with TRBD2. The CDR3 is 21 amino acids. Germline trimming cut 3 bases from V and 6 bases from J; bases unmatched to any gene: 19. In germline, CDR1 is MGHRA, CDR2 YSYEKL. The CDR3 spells CASSQTLSGLAGVFPTNEQFF. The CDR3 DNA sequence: TGCGCCAGCAGCCAGACACTCTCGGGACTAGCGGGAGTCTTCCCCACCAATGAGCAGTTCTTC.

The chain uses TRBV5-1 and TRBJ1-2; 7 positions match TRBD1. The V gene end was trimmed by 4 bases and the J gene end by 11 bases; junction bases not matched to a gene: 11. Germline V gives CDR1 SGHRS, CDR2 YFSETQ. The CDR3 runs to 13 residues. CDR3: CASSTEGRQGYTF. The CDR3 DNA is TGCGCCAGCAGCACGGAAGGCCGACAGGGATACACCTTC.

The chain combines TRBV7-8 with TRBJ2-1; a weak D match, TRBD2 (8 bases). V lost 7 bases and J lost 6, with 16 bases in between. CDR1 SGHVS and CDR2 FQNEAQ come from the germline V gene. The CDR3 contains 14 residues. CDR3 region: CASTFGGDSNEQFF. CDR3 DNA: TGTGCCAGCACCTTCGGGGGGGACAGCAATGAGCAGTTCTTC.

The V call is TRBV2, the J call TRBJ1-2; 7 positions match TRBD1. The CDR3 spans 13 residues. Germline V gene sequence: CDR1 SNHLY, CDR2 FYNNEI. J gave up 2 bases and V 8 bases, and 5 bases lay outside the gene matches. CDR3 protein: CASARDSNYGYTF. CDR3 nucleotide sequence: TGTGCCAGCGCCCGGGACAGCAACTATGGCTACACCTTC.

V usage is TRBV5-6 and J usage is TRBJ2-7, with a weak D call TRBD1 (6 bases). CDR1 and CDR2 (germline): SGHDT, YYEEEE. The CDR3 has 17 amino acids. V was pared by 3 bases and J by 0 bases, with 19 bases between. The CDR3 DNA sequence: TGTGCCAGCAGCTCGATCCCGACCGGGACATTCTCCTACGAGCAGTACTTC. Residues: CASSSIPTGTFSYEQYF.

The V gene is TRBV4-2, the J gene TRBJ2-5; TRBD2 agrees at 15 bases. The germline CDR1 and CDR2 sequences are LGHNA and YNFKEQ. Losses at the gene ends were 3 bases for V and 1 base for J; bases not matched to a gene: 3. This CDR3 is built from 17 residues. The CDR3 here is CASSQGTSGRPQETQYF. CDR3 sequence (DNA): TGTGCCAGCAGCCAGGGGACTAGCGGGAGGCCCCAAGAGACCCAGTACTTC.